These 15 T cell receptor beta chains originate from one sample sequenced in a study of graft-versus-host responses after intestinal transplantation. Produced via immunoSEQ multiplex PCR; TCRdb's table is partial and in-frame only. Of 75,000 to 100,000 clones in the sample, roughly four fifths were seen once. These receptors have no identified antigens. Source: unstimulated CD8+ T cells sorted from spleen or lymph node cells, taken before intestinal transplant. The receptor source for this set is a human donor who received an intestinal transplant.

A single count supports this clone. The CDR3 sequence is CASGSWDRTDSNTGELFF. DNA for the CDR3: TGTGCCAGCGGTTCGTGGGACAGGACTGATTCAAACACCGGGGAGCTGTTTTTT. V is TRBV7-3 and J is TRBJ2-2, with 8 bases lining up with TRBD1. Germline V lookup: CDR1 SGHTA, CDR2 FQGTGA. The CDR3 loop spans 18 amino acids. V gave up 8 bases and J gave up 2 bases; unmatched junction bases: 16.

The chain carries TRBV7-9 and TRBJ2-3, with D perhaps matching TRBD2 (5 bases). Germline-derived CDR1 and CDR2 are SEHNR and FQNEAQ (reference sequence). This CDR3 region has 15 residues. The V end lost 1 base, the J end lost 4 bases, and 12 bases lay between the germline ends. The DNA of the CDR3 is TGTGCCAGCAGCTTAGAACTAGGGATGGCAGATACGCAGTATTTT. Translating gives CASSLELGMADTQYF.

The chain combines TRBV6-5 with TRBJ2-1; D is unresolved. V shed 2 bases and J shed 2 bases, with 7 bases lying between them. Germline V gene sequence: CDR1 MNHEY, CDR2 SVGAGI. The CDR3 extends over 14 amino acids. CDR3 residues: CASSYQITYNEQFF. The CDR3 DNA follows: TGTGCCAGCAGTTACCAAATTACCTACAATGAGCAGTTCTTC.

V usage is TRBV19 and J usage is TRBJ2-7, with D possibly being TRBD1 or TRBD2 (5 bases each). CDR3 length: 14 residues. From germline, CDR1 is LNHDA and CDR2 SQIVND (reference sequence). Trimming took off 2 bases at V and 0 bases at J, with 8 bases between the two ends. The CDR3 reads CASSIPGTSYEQYF. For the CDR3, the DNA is TGTGCCAGTAGTATACCCGGGACCTCCTACGAGCAGTACTTC.

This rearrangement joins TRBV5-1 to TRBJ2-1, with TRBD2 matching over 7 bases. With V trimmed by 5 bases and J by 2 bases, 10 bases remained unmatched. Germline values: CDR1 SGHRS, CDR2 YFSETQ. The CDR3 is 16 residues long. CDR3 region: CASSFLGLDPYNEQFF. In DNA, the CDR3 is TGCGCCAGCAGTTTCCTAGGACTAGACCCCTACAATGAGCAGTTCTTC.

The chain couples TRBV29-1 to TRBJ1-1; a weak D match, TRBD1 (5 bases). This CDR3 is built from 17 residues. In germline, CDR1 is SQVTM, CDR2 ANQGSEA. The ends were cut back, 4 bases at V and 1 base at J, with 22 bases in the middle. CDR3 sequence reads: CSVVGVLGESPNTEAFF. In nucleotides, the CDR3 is TGCAGCGTTGTAGGGGTCCTAGGAGAGTCCCCGAACACTGAAGCTTTCTTT.

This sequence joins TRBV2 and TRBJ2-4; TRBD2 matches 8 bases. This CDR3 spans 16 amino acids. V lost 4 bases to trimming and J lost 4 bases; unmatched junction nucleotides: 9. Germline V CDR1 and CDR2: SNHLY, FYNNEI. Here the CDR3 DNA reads TGTGCCAGCAGTGCCTCCCGGGGGGGGGCAAAAAACATTCAGTACTTC. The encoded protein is CASSASRGGAKNIQYF.

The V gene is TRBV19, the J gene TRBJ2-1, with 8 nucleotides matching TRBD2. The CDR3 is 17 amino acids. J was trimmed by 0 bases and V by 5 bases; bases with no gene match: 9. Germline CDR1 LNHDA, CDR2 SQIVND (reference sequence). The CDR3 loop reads CASSELAETSSYNEQFF. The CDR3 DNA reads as TGTGCCAGTAGTGAACTAGCGGAGACTAGCTCCTACAATGAGCAGTTCTTC.

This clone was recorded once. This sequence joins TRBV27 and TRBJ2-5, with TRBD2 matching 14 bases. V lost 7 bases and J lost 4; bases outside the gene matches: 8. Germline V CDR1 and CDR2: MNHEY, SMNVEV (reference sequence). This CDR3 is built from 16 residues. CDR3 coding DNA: TGTGCCAGCAAGGGGACTAGCGGGAGTTGGGGAGAGACCCAGTACTTC. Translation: CASKGTSGSWGETQYF.

DNA of the CDR3: TGTGCCACCAGCAGAGATGGCGGTAGCAATCAGCCCCAGCATTTT. This sequence encodes CATSRDGGSNQPQHF. The J gene is TRBJ1-5, the V gene TRBV15; D is undetermined. CDR1 and CDR2 (germline): LNHNV, YYDKDF (reference sequence). This CDR3 contains 15 residues. V lost 0 bases, J lost 0 bases, and 6 bases lay in between. Combining the CDR3 with reference TRBV15 and TRBJ1-5 gives the whole variable domain DAMVIQNPRYQVTQFGKPVTLSCSQTLNHNVMYWYQQKSSQAPKLLFHYYDKDFNNEADTPDNFQSRRPNTSFCFLDIRSPGLGDTAMYLCATSRDGGSNQPQHFGDGTRLSIL.

The CDR3 sequence is CASSYLGLRMGETQYF. The CDR3 nucleotides are TGTGCCAGCAGTTACTTGGGACTCCGGATGGGTGAGACCCAGTACTTC. This rearrangement joins TRBV6-6 to TRBJ2-5; possible D gene TRBD2, 6 bases. This CDR3 contains 16 residues. V was shortened by 1 base and J by 5 bases, with 17 bases between the two germline ends. The V gene's germline CDR1 is MNHNY and CDR2 SVGAGI (reference sequence).

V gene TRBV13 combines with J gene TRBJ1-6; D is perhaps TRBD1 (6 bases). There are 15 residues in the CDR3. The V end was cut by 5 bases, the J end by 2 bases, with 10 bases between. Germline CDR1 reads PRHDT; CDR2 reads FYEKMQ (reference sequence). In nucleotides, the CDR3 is TGTGCCAGCAGCGTCGCAGGGGCCTATAATTCACCCCTCCACTTT. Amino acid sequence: CASSVAGAYNSPLHF.

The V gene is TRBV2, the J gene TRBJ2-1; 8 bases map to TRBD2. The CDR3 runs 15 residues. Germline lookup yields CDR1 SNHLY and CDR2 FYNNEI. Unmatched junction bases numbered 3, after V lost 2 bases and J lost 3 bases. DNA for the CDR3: TGTGCCAGCAGTGAACCCCGGGGGGGCTACAATGAGCAGTTCTTC. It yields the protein CASSEPRGGYNEQFF.

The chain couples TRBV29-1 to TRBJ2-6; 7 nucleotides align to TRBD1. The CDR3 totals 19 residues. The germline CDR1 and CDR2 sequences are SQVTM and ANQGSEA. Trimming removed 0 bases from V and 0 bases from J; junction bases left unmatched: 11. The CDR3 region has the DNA TGCAGCGTTGAAGATCCTCGGGACAGTCTCCTCTCTGGGGCCAACGTCCTGACTTTC. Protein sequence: CSVEDPRDSLLSGANVLTF.

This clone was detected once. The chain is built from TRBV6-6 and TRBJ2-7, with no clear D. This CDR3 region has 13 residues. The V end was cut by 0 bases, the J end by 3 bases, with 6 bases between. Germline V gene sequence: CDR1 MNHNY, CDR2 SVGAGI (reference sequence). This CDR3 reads CASSYSSYYEQYF. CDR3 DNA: TGTGCCAGCAGTTACTCCTCCTACTACGAGCAGTACTTC.